This passage covers 16 T cell receptor beta chains from one sample sequenced in a study of OX40 agonist ivuxolimab in advanced cancers. Sequenced by immunoSEQ multiplex PCR; TCRdb stores in-frame clones only, minus some. The sample includes 60,000 to 100,000 clones, just under 95% of them seen just once. The sample consisted of CD4+ or CD8+ T cells sorted from blood, taken in a trial of the OX40 agonist ivuxolimab. These receptors were taken from an adult with an advanced solid tumor such as melanoma, head and neck, liver or kidney cancer.

Points on this clone: At one end, the junction sequence differs from germline, possibly due to a read error. V gene TRBV7-7 combines with J gene TRBJ2-3, with 9 bases fitting TRBD2. The length of the CDR3 is 16 residues. The germline V gene encodes CDR1 SSHAT and CDR2 FNYEAQ (reference sequence). In DNA form, the CDR3 reads TGTGCTAGCAGCTTAGAAGCGGGAGGAGCCACAGATACGCAGTATTTT. Protein: CASSLEAGGATDTQYF.

This chain connects TRBV6-6 to TRBJ2-7; no reliable D call. V lost 2 bases and J 0 bases, leaving 11 bases between the germline ends. CDR1 and CDR2 from the germline V gene are MNHNY and SVGAGI (reference sequence). The CDR3 is made up of 15 amino acids. CDR3: CASSYLTVSSYEQYF. The CDR3 nucleotides read TGTGCCAGCAGTTACCTGACGGTGAGCTCCTACGAGCAGTACTTC.

V gene TRBV4-1 combines with J gene TRBJ1-5; 10 positions agree with TRBD1. The CDR3 spans 15 residues. The trim removed 1 base at V and 5 bases at J, leaving 2 bases unmatched. Germline V gives CDR1 MGHRA, CDR2 YSYEKL. The CDR3 nucleotides read TGCGCCAGCAGCCAAGCCGGACAGGGGGATCAGCCCCAGCATTTT. Protein product: CASSQAGQGDQPQHF.

The CDR3 spells CASSPGGVYGYTF. For the CDR3, the DNA is TGTGCCAGCAGCCCGGGGGGGGTCTATGGCTACACCTTC. The chain is built from TRBV27 and TRBJ1-2; possible D gene TRBD1, 5 bases. The CDR3 spans 13 residues. Trimming cost V 6 bases and J 4 bases, with 12 bases left between them. Germline V gene data show CDR1 as MNHEY and CDR2 as SMNVEV (reference sequence).

This clone was counted only a few times. The same CDR3 arises from other DNA sequences in this sample as well. The chain recombines TRBV27 with TRBJ1-1; TRBD1 might be the D (6 bases). Germline V gene data show CDR1 as MNHEY and CDR2 as SMNVEV (reference sequence). V gave up 7 bases and J gave up 2 bases, with 14 bases separating them. There are 14 residues in the CDR3. CDR3 in DNA: TGTGCCAGCAACCTTGGGGGGGGCAACACTGAAGCTTTCTTT. Its protein product is CASNLGGGNTEAFF.

This clone was picked up one time. The CDR3 nucleotides are TGTGCCAGCAGCTCAAGGGATACGCAGTATTTT. Amino acids: CASSSRDTQYF. This chain uses TRBV7-9 with TRBJ2-3; D ambiguous. Germline CDR1 is SEHNR and CDR2 is FQNEAQ (reference sequence). The CDR3 covers 11 residues. Trimming cost V 4 bases and J 6 bases, with 5 bases left between them.

The chain has TRBV7-9 and TRBJ1-1, with 7 positions matching TRBD1. With V trimmed by 5 bases and J by 2 bases, 5 bases remained unmatched. The germline gives CDR1 SEHNR, CDR2 FQNEAQ (reference sequence). CDR3 length: 14 residues. In nucleotides, the CDR3 is TGTGCCAGCAGCCTGACAGGGAAAAACACTGAAGCTTTCTTT. Its translation is CASSLTGKNTEAFF.

The chain has TRBV5-6 and TRBJ1-1; D possibly corresponds to TRBD1 (5 bases). Trimming removed 3 bases from V and 0 bases from J, with 15 bases in between. Germline V gives CDR1 SGHDT, CDR2 YYEEEE. The length of the CDR3 is 16 residues. The DNA of the CDR3 is TGTGCCAGCAGCTGGGGGGACGTAGACTTGAACACTGAAGCTTTCTTT. Translation gives CASSWGDVDLNTEAFF.

This rearrangement joins TRBV11-2 to TRBJ2-7; 7 positions match TRBD1. The ends lost 1 base at V and 0 bases at J; junction bases unmatched: 9. Germline assignment: CDR1 SGHAT and CDR2 FQNNGV. This CDR3 contains 17 residues. CDR3 residues: CASSLAPGTDISYEQYF. Here the CDR3 DNA reads TGTGCCAGCAGCTTAGCCCCGGGGACAGACATCTCCTACGAGCAGTACTTC.

The V and J genes are TRBV9 and TRBJ1-4; D is uncertain. Germline V gives CDR1 SGDLS, CDR2 YYNGEE. V lost 2 bases to trimming and J lost 0 bases, with 11 bases between them. The length of the CDR3 is 16 residues. The CDR3 region has the DNA TGTGCCAGCAGCGTCGGATCAGTGGCAACTAATGAAAAACTGTTTTTT. This translates into CASSVGSVATNEKLFF.

This chain joins TRBV5-1 and TRBJ1-5; unclear D gene. V dropped 0 bases and J dropped 2 bases, with 12 bases sitting between them. Germline V gene sequence: CDR1 SGHRS, CDR2 YFSETQ. The CDR3 has 16 residues. CDR3 in amino acids: CASSLVGPGGNQPQHF. As DNA, the CDR3 is TGCGCCAGCAGCTTGGTTGGGCCCGGGGGCAATCAGCCCCAGCATTTT. The variable domain in full, with the rest retrieved from reference TRBV5-1 and TRBJ1-5, is KAGVTQTPRYLIKTRGQQVTLSCSPISGHRSVSWYQQTPGQGLQFLFEYFSETQRNKGNFPGRFSGRQFSNSRSEMNVSTLELGDSALYLCASSLVGPGGNQPQHFGDGTRLSIL.

The V gene is TRBV19, the J gene TRBJ1-1, with 9 bases matching TRBD1. V was clipped by 5 bases and J by 1 base; unmatched bases: 2. The CDR3 runs 14 residues. Per germline, CDR1 LNHDA and CDR2 SQIVND (reference sequence). The CDR3 DNA follows: TGTGCCAGTAGTGTGGGACAGGGGAACACTGAAGCTTTCTTT. This sequence encodes CASSVGQGNTEAFF.

This rearrangement joins TRBV4-1 to TRBJ2-7, with D possibly called TRBD1 or TRBD2 (6 bases each). Germline V gene sequence: CDR1 MGHRA, CDR2 YSYEKL. This CDR3 has 15 residues. Deletions cut 1 base from V and 2 bases from J, with 12 bases between. CDR3 sequence: CASSQGGAPTYEQYF. The DNA of the CDR3 is TGCGCCAGCAGCCAAGGGGGGGCGCCCACCTACGAGCAGTACTTC.

This clone was observed a handful of times. The genes are TRBV4-3 and TRBJ1-1, with 7 bases aligning to TRBD1. The ends lost 7 bases at V and 3 bases at J; junction bases unmatched: 8. The germline CDR1 and CDR2 sequences are LGHNA and YSLEER. This CDR3 is built from 14 residues. The CDR3 loop reads CASMLFTGDTEAFF. CDR3 coding DNA: TGCGCCAGCATGCTATTTACAGGGGACACTGAAGCTTTCTTT.

The chain is built from TRBV4-3 and TRBJ1-4; the D gene is possibly TRBD1 (5 bases). Trimming stripped 3 bases from V and 3 bases from J, with 14 bases between. The CDR3 is 16 residues long. In germline, CDR1 is LGHNA, CDR2 YSLEER. The CDR3 DNA sequence: TGCGCCAGCAGCCACCCTTCTGACAGCTCTAATGAAAAACTGTTTTTT. Encoded protein: CASSHPSDSSNEKLFF.

This chain connects TRBV5-1 to TRBJ1-1; no clear D gene. Trimming pared 1 base from V and 0 bases from J, leaving 7 bases between. Per the germline V gene, CDR1 is SGHRS and CDR2 is YFSETQ. CDR3 length equals 14 residues. The CDR3 loop is CASSLWTMNTEAFF. The CDR3 DNA sequence: TGCGCCAGCAGCTTGTGGACGATGAACACTGAAGCTTTCTTT.